Listed below are T cell receptor beta chains from one sample, sequenced in a study of regulatory T cells in long-lasting Graves disease. TCRdb recomputed calls from the multiplex PCR reads with MiXCR, one row per CDR3 protein. The profile shows about 300,000 distinct CDR3 sequences, 15% to 20% of them singletons. The sample here was peripheral blood mononuclear cells (PBMCs), taken at new diagnosis, from a patient treated with antithyroid drugs. The receptors were sampled from a female donor with Graves disease. Each CDR3 is given with its conserved first and last residue. A D gene is named only where the DNA matches it firmly. The listing skips clone size in some rows; elsewhere it reads once, few, many or a size class.

abundance	v_gene	d_gene	j_gene	CDR3aa	CDR3nt
many	TRBV2	TRBD2	TRBJ2-1	CASSGTSGTNEQFF	TGTGCCAGCAGTGGGACTAGCGGGACCAATGAGCAGTTCTTC
many	TRBV6-1	TRBD2	TRBJ2-3	CASKVTSGAGSTDTQYF	TGTGCCAGCAAAGTGACTAGCGGGGCCGGTTCCACAGATACGCAGTATTTT
.	TRBV6-2/TRBV6-3	TRBD2	TRBJ2-7	CASSTGTSGSPYEQYF	TGTGCCAGCAGTACCGGGACTAGCGGGAGTCCCTACGAGCAGTACTTC
many	TRBV7-9	.	TRBJ1-2	CASSLAQGDYGYTF	TGTGCCAGCAGCTTAGCGCAAGGGGACTATGGCTACACCTTC
many	TRBV19	.	TRBJ1-5	CASTPPPGGQDQPQHF	TGTGCCAGTACCCCGCCGCCGGGGGGTCAGGATCAGCCCCAGCATTTT
many	TRBV6-1	.	TRBJ2-2	CASSVDMGNTGELFF	TGTGCCAGCAGTGTAGATATGGGGAACACCGGGGAGCTGTTTTTT
many	TRBV19	.	TRBJ1-4	CASMSLRRGDEKLFF	TGTGCCAGTATGAGTTTGAGGCGGGGGGATGAAAAACTGTTTTTT
few	TRBV6-1	TRBD2	TRBJ2-5	CARSPEVAGNLQETQYF	TGTGCCCGCAGCCCCGAGGTAGCGGGAAACTTACAAGAGACCCAGTACTTC
.	TRBV19	TRBD1	TRBJ1-1	CASSKGQGDLNTEAFF	TGTGCCAGTAGTAAGGGACAGGGAGATTTGAACACTGAAGCTTTCTTT
.	TRBV4-1	.	TRBJ2-7	CASSQEKRFYEQYF	TGCGCCAGCAGCCAAGAAAAGCGCTTCTACGAGCAGTACTTC
few	TRBV28	.	TRBJ2-1	CASSPTGRNEQFF	TGTGCCAGCAGCCCGACAGGGAGGAATGAGCAGTTCTTC
many	TRBV27	TRBD2	TRBJ2-1	CASSTDRLAGEYEQFF	TGTGCCAGCAGTACCGACAGACTAGCGGGAGAGTATGAGCAGTTCTTC
few	TRBV5-1	.	TRBJ2-5	CASSLVSSDQETQYF	TGCGCCAGCAGCTTGGTCTCTAGCGACCAAGAGACCCAGTACTTC
many	TRBV6-1	.	TRBJ1-2	CASSEAFDLNYGYTF	TGTGCCAGCAGTGAAGCTTTTGACCTTAACTATGGCTACACCTTC
many	TRBV30	TRBD1	TRBJ1-1	CAWGDRANTEAFF	TGTGCCTGGGGGGACAGGGCGAACACTGAAGCTTTCTTT
.	TRBV5-4	.	TRBJ2-7	CASSLTLRDEQYF	TGTGCCAGCAGCTTAACCCTCCGGGACGAGCAGTACTTC
few	TRBV20-1	TRBD2	TRBJ2-1	CSASTPSGAYNEQFF	TGCAGTGCTTCCACCCCTAGCGGGGCCTACAATGAGCAGTTCTTC
.	TRBV7-8	TRBD1	TRBJ2-7	CASSLAWGQGVYEQYF	TGTGCCAGCAGCTTAGCGTGGGGACAGGGGGTCTACGAGCAGTACTTC